Listed here are 10 T cell receptor beta chains from one sample, sequenced in a study of T cell changes during pregnancy in multiple sclerosis. Here immunoSEQ multiplex PCR was the method, and the copy in TCRdb shows in-frame clones only, minus some. The repertoire has about 40,000 clones, roughly 87% of them found once; the top ten carry about 1.2%. Sequences were derived from CD4+ T cells from peripheral blood mononuclear cells, sampled in the first trimester of pregnancy. These receptors were collected from a female donor with multiple sclerosis, enrolled in a pregnancy study.

The chain joins TRBV18 to TRBJ2-1, with D hard to call. CDR1 is KGHSH and CDR2 is LQKENI in the germline V gene. Trimming cost V 3 bases and J 12 bases, with 15 bases left between them. This CDR3 region has 13 residues. The CDR3 region has the DNA TGTGCCAGCTCACCTCCCTATGACCTAGTGCAGTTCTTC. Translation gives CASSPPYDLVQFF.

The V call is TRBV9, the J call TRBJ1-5, with D maybe TRBD1 (6 bases). Germline CDR1 and CDR2: SGDLS and YYNGEE. The length of the CDR3 is 15 residues. Deletions cut 0 bases from V and 5 bases from J, with 12 bases between. The CDR3: CASSVDLGADQPQHF. The CDR3 bases are TGTGCCAGCAGCGTAGATCTGGGGGCGGATCAGCCCCAGCATTTT.

This clone was observed a single time. V and J are TRBV7-3 and TRBJ2-5; 9 bases are a match to TRBD2. The CDR3 runs to 16 residues. Trimming at V came to 5 bases and at J to 4 bases, leaving 11 bases not matched to a gene. CDR1 is SGHTA and CDR2 is FQGTGA in the germline V gene. CDR3 nucleotide sequence: TGTGCCAGCAGCCTTGGGGCGGGAGGGCCCTCAGAGACCCAGTACTTC. It encodes CASSLGAGGPSETQYF.

This rearrangement joins TRBV28 to TRBJ2-2; 9 positions match TRBD1. The CDR3 runs to 15 residues. Trimming removed 6 bases from V and 1 base from J; junction bases left unmatched: 3. From germline, CDR1 is MDHEN and CDR2 SYDVKM. This CDR3 is CASSYRGRNTGELFF. CDR3 DNA sequence: TGTGCCAGCAGCTACAGGGGGCGGAACACCGGGGAGCTGTTTTTT.

In DNA form, the CDR3 reads TGTGCCAGCGGAAAGACTAGCGGGAGCTTTTACTCTGGGGCCAACGTCCTGACTTTC. Protein sequence: CASGKTSGSFYSGANVLTF. V and J are TRBV7-9 and TRBJ2-6, with 12 nucleotides matching TRBD2. After removal of 8 bases from V and 0 bases from J, the junction contained 11 bases not matched to a gene. CDR1 is SEHNR, CDR2 FQNEAQ, per germline (reference sequence). This CDR3 contains 19 residues. The full variable domain, completed using reference TRBV7-9 and TRBJ2-6, is DTGVSQNPRHKITKRGQNVTFRCDPISEHNRLYWYRQTLGQGPEFLTYFQNEAQLEKSRLLSDRFSAERPKGSFSTLEIQRTEQGDSAMYLCASGKTSGSFYSGANVLTFGAGSRLTVL.

This clone appeared a single time. The chain carries TRBV28 and TRBJ1-1, with a tentative D call TRBD1 (5 bases). From germline, CDR1 is MDHEN and CDR2 SYDVKM. The CDR3 loop spans 13 amino acids. V lost 7 bases and J lost 4, with 13 bases in between. CDR3 coding DNA: TGTGCCAGCACAAAGGGGTGGCCCACTGAAGCTTTCTTT. This translates into CASTKGWPTEAFF.

The genes are TRBV6-6 and TRBJ1-1; 7 nucleotides match TRBD1. CDR1 is MNHNY and CDR2 is SVGAGI in the germline V gene (reference sequence). The CDR3 length is 13 residues. V lost 6 bases to trimming and J lost 1 base; unmatched junction nucleotides: 2. In nucleotides, the CDR3 is TGTGCCAGCAGGCGGACAGGGAACACTGAAGCTTTCTTT. Residues: CASRRTGNTEAFF.

This rearrangement joins TRBV5-4 to TRBJ2-1; possibly TRBD1 for D (6 bases). The CDR3 loop spans 15 amino acids. The germline CDR1 and CDR2 sequences are SGHNT and YYREEE (reference sequence). V lost 1 base and J lost 0, with 8 bases in between. CDR3 sequence (DNA): TGTGCCAGCAGCTTGCGGACAGTCTCCTACAATGAGCAGTTCTTC. As protein: CASSLRTVSYNEQFF. The complete variable domain, with remaining parts taken from reference TRBV5-4 and TRBJ2-1, reads ETGVTQSPTHLIKTRGQQVTLRCSSQSGHNTVSWYQQALGQGPQFIFQYYREEENGRGNFPPRFSGLQFPNYSSELNVNALELDDSALYLCASSLRTVSYNEQFFGPGTRLTVL.

The chain is built from TRBV2 and TRBJ1-3; D remains ambiguous. This CDR3 is built from 14 residues. Germline V CDR1 and CDR2: SNHLY, FYNNEI. V shed 5 bases and J shed 0 bases, with 8 bases lying between them. This CDR3 reads CASSPGISGNTIYF. The CDR3, as DNA: TGTGCCAGCAGTCCCGGGATCTCTGGAAACACCATATATTTT.

The chain joins TRBV7-9 to TRBJ2-2; a weak D match, TRBD2 (5 bases). The CDR3 consists of 14 residues. Trimming removed 0 bases at V and 5 bases at J, with 7 bases between. CDR1 and CDR2 (germline): SEHNR, FQNEAQ (reference sequence). CDR3 in amino acids: CASSLAGRTGELFF. The CDR3 coding sequence is TGTGCCAGCAGCTTAGCGGGGAGAACCGGGGAGCTGTTTTTT.